This TCR beta chain was captured by sequencing in a study of early T cells in non-severe SARS-CoV-2 infection. Study overall: Chains were unpaired, as sequencing was done on bulk RNA from unsorted whole blood. Study conclusions and caveats: The VDJdb matching leaned toward anti-spike CD8 responses and overlooked private and CD4 specificities.

Unique molecular identifiers were affixed to single, distinct cDNA molecules. In TCRdb, the 5' RACE reads were re-called with MiXCR into one record per CDR3 protein. Here the sample spans 25,000 to 35,000 distinct CDR3 sequences, around 7% being singletons. CDR1 is ENHRY and CDR2 is SYGVKD in the germline V gene. CDR3 length: 15 residues. This clonotype was detected ten times or more. What it binds is not known. Specimen: whole blood. This TCR derives from an adult who was a healthcare worker with PCR-confirmed SARS-CoV-2 infection or an uninfected control (not recorded which). V usage is TRBV10-3 and J usage is TRBJ2-2, with 7 bases aligning to TRBD2. CDR3 nucleotide sequence: TGTGCGACTACCTCGGGGCCTAGCGGTACCGGGGAGCTGTTTTTT. Encoded protein: CATTSGPSGTGELFF.